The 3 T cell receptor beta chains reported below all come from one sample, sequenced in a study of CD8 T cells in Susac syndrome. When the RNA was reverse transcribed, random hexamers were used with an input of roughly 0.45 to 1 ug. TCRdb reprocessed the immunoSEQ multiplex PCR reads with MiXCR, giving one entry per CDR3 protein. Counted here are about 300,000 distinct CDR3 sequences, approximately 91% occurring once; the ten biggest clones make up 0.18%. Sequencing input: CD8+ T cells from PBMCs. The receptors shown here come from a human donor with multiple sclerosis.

CDR3 region: CASSESALTEAFF. The CDR3 DNA is TGTGCCAGCAGTGAAAGCGCCCTCACTGAAGCTTTCTTT. The rearrangement joins TRBV2 to TRBJ1-1; no clear D. In germline, CDR1 is SNHLY, CDR2 FYNNEI. V was pared by 2 bases and J by 4 bases, with 8 bases between. The CDR3 runs 13 residues.

The CDR3 DNA reads as TGTGCCACCAGCAGAGATCTGGCGGGAGTGAACCACAATGAGCAGTTCTTC. Translation gives CATSRDLAGVNHNEQFF. The chain couples TRBV15 to TRBJ2-1, with 7 bases aligning to TRBD2. Unmatched junction bases numbered 10, after V lost 0 bases and J lost 5 bases. The CDR3 covers 17 residues. In germline, CDR1 is LNHNV, CDR2 YYDKDF (reference sequence).

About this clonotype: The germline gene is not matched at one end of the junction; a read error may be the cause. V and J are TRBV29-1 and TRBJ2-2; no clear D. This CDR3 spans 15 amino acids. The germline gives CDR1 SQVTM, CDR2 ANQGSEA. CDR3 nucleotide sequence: TGCAGCGTTGAATCCAGGTCGTCGAATACCGGGGAGCTGTTTTTT. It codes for CSVESRSSNTGELFF.